This T cell receptor (beta chain) was sequenced in a study of T cell responses to AZD1222 COVID-19 vaccine. Whole-study results and caveats: After two AZD1222 doses, spike-specific TCR breadth and depth rose versus day 0. Repertoire sampling was restricted to post-peak T cell response timepoints.

This CDR3 spans 15 amino acids. From germline, CDR1 is LGHDT and CDR2 YNNKEL (reference sequence). V was cut by 2 bases and J by 3 bases, with 13 bases left in between. Sequencing was performed with immunoSEQ multiplex PCR; in TCRdb, only in-frame clones are kept and a portion is missing. The profile covers about 120,000 clones, with 87% appearing a single time and approximately 2.6% taken by the ten largest. A note on this clone: Its antigen remains unknown.

Analyses pooled second doses at about 4 or about 12 weeks. This chain links TRBV3-1 (or the pseudogene TRBV3-2) with TRBJ1-1; a possible D gene is TRBD1 (6 bases). The source of this sequence is an adult who received the AZD1222 COVID-19 vaccine. The input for sequencing was peripheral blood, taken 28 days after the second AZD1222 dose. CDR3 DNA sequence: TGTGCCAGCAGCCAATCCCAGGGGAGGGACACTGAAGCTTTCTTT. It encodes CASSQSQGRDTEAFF.